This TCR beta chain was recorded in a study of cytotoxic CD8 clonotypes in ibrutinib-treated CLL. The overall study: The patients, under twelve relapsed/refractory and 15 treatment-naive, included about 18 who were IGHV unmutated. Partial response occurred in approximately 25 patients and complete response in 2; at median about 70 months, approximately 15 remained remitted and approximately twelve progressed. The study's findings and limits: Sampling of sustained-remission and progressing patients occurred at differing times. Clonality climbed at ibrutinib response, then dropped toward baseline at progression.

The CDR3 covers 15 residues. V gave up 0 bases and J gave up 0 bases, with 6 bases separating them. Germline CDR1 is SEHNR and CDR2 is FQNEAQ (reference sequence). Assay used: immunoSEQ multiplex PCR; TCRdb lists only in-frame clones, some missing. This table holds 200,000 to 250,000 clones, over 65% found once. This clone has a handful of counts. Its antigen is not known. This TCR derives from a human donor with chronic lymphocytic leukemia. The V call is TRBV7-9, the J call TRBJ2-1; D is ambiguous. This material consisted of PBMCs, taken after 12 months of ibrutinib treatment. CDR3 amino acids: CASSLAESSYNEQFF. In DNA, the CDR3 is TGTGCCAGCAGCTTAGCGGAGAGCTCCTACAATGAGCAGTTCTTC.